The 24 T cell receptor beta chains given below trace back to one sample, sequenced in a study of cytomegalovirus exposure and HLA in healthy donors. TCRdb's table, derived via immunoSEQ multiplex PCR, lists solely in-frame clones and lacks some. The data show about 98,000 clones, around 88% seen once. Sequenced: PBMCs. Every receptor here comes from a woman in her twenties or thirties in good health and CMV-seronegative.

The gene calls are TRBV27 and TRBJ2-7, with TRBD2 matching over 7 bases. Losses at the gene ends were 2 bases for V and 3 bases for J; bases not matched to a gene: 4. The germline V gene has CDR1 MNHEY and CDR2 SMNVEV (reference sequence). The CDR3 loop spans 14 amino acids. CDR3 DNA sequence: TGTGCCAGCAGTTTAGAACGGGGGGTCTACGAGCAGTACTTC. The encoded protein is CASSLERGVYEQYF.

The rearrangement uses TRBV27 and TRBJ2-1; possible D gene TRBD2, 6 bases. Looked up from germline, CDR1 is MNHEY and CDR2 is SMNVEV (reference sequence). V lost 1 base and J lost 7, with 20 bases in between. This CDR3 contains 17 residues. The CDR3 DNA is TGTGCCAGCAGTTTATTCCCCTCGCGGCGTAGCGGTAATGAGCAGTTCTTC. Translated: CASSLFPSRRSGNEQFF.

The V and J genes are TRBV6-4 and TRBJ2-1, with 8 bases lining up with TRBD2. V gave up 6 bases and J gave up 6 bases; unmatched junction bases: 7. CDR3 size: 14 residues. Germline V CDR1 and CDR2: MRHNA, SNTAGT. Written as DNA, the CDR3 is TGTGCCAGCAGCTCCCTAGCGGGCCTCAATGAGCAGTTCTTC. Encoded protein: CASSSLAGLNEQFF.

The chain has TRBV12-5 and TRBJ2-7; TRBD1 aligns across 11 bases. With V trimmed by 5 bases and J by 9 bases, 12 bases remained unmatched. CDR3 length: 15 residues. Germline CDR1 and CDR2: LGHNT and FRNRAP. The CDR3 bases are TGTGCTAGTGGTGTCGGCGGGACAGGGGGATTAGGGCAGTACTTC. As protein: CASGVGGTGGLGQYF. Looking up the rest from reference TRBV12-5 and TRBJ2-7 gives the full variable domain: DARVTQTPRHKVTEMGQEVTMRCQPILGHNTVFWYRQTMMQGLELLAYFRNRAPLDDSGMPKDRFSAEMPDATLATLKIQPSEPRDSAVYFCASGVGGTGGLGQYFGPGTRLTVT.

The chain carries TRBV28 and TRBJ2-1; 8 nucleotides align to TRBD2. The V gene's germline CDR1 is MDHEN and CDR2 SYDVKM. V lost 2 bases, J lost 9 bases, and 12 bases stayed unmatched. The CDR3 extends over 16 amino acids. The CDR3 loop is CASSLPPWVAGFEQFF. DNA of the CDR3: TGTGCCAGCAGTTTACCCCCCTGGGTAGCGGGGTTTGAGCAGTTCTTC. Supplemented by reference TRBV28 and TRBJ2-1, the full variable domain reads DVKVTQSSRYLVKRTGEKVFLECVQDMDHENMFWYRQDPGLGLRLIYFSYDVKMKEKGDIPEGYSVSREKKERFSLILESASTNQTSMYLCASSLPPWVAGFEQFFGPGTRLTVL.

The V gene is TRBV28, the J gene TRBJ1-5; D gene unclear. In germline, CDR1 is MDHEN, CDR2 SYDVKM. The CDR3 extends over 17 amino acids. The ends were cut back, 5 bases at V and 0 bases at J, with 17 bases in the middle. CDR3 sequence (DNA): TGTGCCAGCAGTCCGGAGAGTGCGGCCTATAGCAATCAGCCCCAGCATTTT. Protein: CASSPESAAYSNQPQHF.

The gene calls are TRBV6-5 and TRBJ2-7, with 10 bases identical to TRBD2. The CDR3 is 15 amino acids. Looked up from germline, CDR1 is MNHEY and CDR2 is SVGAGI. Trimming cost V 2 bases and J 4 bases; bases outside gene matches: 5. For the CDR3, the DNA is TGTGCCAGCAGTTACGGCCCTAGCGGGAGTTACGAGCAGTACTTC. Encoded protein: CASSYGPSGSYEQYF.

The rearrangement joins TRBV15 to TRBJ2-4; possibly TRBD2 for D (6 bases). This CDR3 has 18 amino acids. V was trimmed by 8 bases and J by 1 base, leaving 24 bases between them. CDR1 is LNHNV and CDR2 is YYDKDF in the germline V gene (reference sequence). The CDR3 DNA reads TGTGCCACCTCCCCGGGGCGGGGCCCGATGACGGCCAAAAACATTCAGTACTTC. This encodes CATSPGRGPMTAKNIQYF.

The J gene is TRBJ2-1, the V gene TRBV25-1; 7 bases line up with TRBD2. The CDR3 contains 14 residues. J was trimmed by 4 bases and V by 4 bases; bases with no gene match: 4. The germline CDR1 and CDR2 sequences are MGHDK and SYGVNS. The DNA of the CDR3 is TGTGCCAGCAGTGGAGCGGGATTATACAATGAGCAGTTCTTC. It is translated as CASSGAGLYNEQFF.

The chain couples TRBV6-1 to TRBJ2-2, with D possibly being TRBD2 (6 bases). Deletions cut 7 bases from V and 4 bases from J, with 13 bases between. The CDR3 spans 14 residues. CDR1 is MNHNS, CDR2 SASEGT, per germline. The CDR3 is CASTRLVGTGELFF. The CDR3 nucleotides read TGTGCCAGCACGAGACTAGTGGGCACCGGGGAGCTGTTTTTT.

The CDR3 DNA follows: TGTGCCAGTAGTATAGTGAGTCAGGGTGCTGGCGAGCAGTACTTC. Translated: CASSIVSQGAGEQYF. The rearrangement uses TRBV19 and TRBJ2-7, with D perhaps matching TRBD1 (5 bases). Germline loops: CDR1 LNHDA, CDR2 SQIVND (reference sequence). The CDR3 consists of 15 residues. The ends were cut back, 1 base at V and 6 bases at J, with 16 bases in the middle.

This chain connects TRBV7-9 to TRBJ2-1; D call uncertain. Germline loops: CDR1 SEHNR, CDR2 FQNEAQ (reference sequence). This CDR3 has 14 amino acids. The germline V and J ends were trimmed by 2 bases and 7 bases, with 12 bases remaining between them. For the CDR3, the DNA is TGTGCCAGCAGCTTACTAACCTCTAGTAATGAGCAGTTCTTC. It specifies CASSLLTSSNEQFF.

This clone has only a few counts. This CDR3 reads CASSQDQGYTEAFF. In DNA, the CDR3 is TGTGCCAGCAGCCAGGACCAGGGATATACTGAAGCTTTCTTT. The chain combines TRBV28 with TRBJ1-1; possible D gene TRBD1, 5 bases. The germline V gene encodes CDR1 MDHEN and CDR2 SYDVKM. The CDR3 loop spans 14 amino acids. The V gene lost 6 bases and the J gene lost 5 bases, with 16 bases spanning the gap.

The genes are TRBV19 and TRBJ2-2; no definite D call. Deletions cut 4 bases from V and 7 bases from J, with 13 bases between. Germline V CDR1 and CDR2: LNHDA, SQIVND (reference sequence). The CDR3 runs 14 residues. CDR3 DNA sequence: TGTGCCAGTAGTACCCCTATAACCCTCGGGGAGCTGTTTTTT. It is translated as CASSTPITLGELFF.

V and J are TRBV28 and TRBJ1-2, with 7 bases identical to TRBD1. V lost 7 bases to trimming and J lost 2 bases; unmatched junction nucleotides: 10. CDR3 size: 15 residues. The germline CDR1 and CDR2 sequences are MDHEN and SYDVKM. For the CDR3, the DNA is TGTGCCAGCATCACAGATACAGGGGCCAACTATGGCTACACCTTC. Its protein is CASITDTGANYGYTF.

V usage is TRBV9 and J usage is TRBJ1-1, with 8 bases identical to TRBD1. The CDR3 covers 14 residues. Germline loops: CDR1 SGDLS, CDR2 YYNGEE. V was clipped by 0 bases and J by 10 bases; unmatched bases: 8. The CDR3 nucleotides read TGTGCCAGCAGCGTAGCCCCCCAGGGGGCGGGAGCTTTCTTT. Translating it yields CASSVAPQGAGAFF.

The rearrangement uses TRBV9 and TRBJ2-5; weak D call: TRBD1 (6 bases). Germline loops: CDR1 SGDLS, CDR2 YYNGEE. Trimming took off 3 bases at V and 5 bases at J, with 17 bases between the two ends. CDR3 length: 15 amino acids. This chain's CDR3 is CASSAPQGLGETQYF. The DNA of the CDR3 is TGTGCCAGCAGCGCCCCACAGGGATTAGGCGAGACCCAGTACTTC.

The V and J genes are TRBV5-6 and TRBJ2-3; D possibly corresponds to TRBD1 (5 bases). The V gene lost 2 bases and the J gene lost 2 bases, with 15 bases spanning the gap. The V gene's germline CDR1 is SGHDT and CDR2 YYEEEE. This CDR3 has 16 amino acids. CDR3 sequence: CASSFKLVGPTDTQYF. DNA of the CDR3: TGTGCCAGCAGCTTCAAGCTTGTGGGGCCCACAGATACGCAGTATTTT.

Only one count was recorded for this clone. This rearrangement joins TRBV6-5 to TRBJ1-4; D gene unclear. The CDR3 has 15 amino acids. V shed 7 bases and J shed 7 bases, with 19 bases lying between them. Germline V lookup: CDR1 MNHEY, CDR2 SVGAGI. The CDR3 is CASTASRVRSEKLFF. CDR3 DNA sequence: TGTGCCAGCACAGCATCGCGGGTACGGAGTGAAAAACTGTTTTTT.

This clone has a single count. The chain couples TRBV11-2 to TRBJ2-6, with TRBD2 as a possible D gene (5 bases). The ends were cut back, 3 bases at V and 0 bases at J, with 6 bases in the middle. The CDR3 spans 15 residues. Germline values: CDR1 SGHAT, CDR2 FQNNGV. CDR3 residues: CASSFGSSGANVLTF. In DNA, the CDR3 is TGTGCCAGCAGCTTTGGGAGCTCTGGGGCCAACGTCCTGACTTTC.

DNA for the CDR3: TGTGCCAGCAGCTTATCAGAAAACATTCAGTACTTC. Protein: CASSLSENIQYF. The rearrangement uses TRBV13 and TRBJ2-4; D not resolved. The ends were cut back, 2 bases at V and 5 bases at J, with 4 bases in the middle. The CDR3 is 12 residues long. Germline lookup yields CDR1 PRHDT and CDR2 FYEKMQ (reference sequence).

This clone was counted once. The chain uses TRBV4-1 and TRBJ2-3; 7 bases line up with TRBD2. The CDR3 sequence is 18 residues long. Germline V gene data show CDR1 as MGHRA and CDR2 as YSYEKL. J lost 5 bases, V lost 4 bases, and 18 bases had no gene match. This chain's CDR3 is CASSRTWPLAGVGDTQYF. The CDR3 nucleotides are TGCGCCAGCAGCCGGACTTGGCCCCTGGCGGGAGTGGGAGATACGCAGTATTTT.

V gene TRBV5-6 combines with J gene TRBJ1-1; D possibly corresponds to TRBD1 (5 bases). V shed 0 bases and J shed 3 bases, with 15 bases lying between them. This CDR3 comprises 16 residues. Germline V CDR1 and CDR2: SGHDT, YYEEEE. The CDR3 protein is CASSLGGRRSYTEAFF. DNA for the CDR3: TGTGCCAGCAGCTTGGGGGGCCGCAGATCGTACACTGAAGCTTTCTTT.

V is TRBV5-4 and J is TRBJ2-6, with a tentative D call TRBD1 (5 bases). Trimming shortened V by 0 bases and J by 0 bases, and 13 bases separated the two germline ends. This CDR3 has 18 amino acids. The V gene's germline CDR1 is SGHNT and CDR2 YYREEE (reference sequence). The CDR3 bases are TGTGCCAGCAGCTTGGTCCGGGCAGGGCTCTCTGGGGCCAACGTCCTGACTTTC. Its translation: CASSLVRAGLSGANVLTF.